This TCR beta chain emerged from a study of shared clonotypes between healthy human individuals (dated by TCRdb to between 2020 and 2021). Background on the whole study: The cohort included three men and a couple of women between 18 and 49 years of age. For each donor, three plates each were used for CD4 naive and CD4 memory, two plates were used for CD8 naive, and one plate was used for CD8 memory. The study deeply sequenced blood TCR repertoires of several healthy adults to estimate repertoire size and the extent of clonotype sharing between individuals. Libraries were prepared and TCR repertoires were sequenced by different laboratories using diverse techniques, in order to increase sequencing depth and limit assay-specific biases. Each donor's leukapheresis produced roughly between roughly 0.85 and 10 billion PBMCs.

Note on this clone: Its antigen target is currently unknown. Per-base quality was not reported, and no clone a single base away is much larger than it.

TCR CDR3 regions were amplified from genomic DNA by multiplex PCR using the deep immunoSEQ assay. Extracted genomic DNA from each cell subset was distributed evenly across all wells of several immunoSEQ 96-well plates, and each plate was treated as a replicate. For sorted subsets, each replicate PCR was loaded with around 200 ng genomic DNA, equivalent to about 30,000 T cell genomes. Purified libraries were measured with a Qubit 3.0 fluorometer, size-checked on a Bioanalyzer 2100, and measured again with the KAPA Library Quantification kit. Every immunoSEQ 96-well plate was sequenced on a separate single-read 150-cycle Illumina NextSeq 550 flow cell. In the paper's pipeline: The immunoSEQ output contained only junctional sequences without quality scores, so filtering could not match that applied to full-length reads. Sequences were annotated with PyIR, a Python wrapper for IgBLAST v1.9, and V/J genes and CDR3 were assigned using IMGT germline references. Any read was removed if the V/J assignment was weak (E-value above 1e-6), the CDR3 was missing, or the read contained stop codons, out-of-frame junctions, or ambiguous translated residues. V3J clonotypes were defined by identical inferred V gene, J gene, and CDR3 amino acid sequence. To compute the percentage overlap between repertoires, the number of shared unique clonotypes was divided by the size of the smaller repertoire. Richness of each repertoire was evaluated using RTK rarefaction, the Chao1 estimator, and Recon v2.1 estimates of unobserved clonotypes. Generation probabilities were computed with OLGA for all TCRbeta clonotypes obtained by the gDNA method from several donors. What TCRdb holds here is the immuneACCESS table cut down to in-frame rearrangements. Part of the clones is not present; checked against another copy, under half of the missing clones reflect an unresolved V gene, and the others are unexplained. The V and J calls and clone size come from that table; D and trimming were worked out from the DNA. The sample contains roughly 2.5 million clones, more than 90% of them found a single time. In total, the top ten clones hold under 0.15% of the sample.

CDR1 and CDR2, per the germline V gene (reference sequence), are LNHDA and SQIVND. The CDR3 starts with the cysteine, ends with the phenylalanine, and has 15 residues. Just CDR3 DNA is preserved here, 45 bases in frame from base 1. V has 3 bases trimmed and J has 7 bases trimmed; junction bases matching no gene number 5. Beyond this particular receptor, the publication reports: Rarefaction of sorted-subset datasets indicated incomplete sequencing despite the large sequencing depth. About 5% of naive CD4, approximately 3.7% of naive CD8, roughly 2.4% of memory CD4, and 0.4% of memory CD8 clonotypes were shared across several donors. Compared with non-shared clonotypes, the clonotypes found in all four sorted-subset donors had higher generation probabilities. Estimated clonotype richness was generally larger for naive than for memory subsets. Sampling was restricted to blood, and TCR repertoires in tissues likely differ from the TCR repertoires found in blood. Pairwise subsampling indicated that sequencing depth was expected to affect the degree of clonotype sharing among donors. Because the study included a small number of donors, the genetic and exposure-history diversity represented was limited.

The donors were healthy, HIV-negative adults with no recently reported acute infections or vaccinations. Every donor was a Caucasian adult residing in Nashville, Tennessee, USA. Magnetic negative selection was used to enrich CD4+ T cells, after which naive cells were positively selected on CD45RA and the negative fraction became the memory subset. Blood was obtained by leukapheresis, after which PBMCs were separated by Ficoll-Histopaque density gradient centrifugation and cryopreserved in liquid nitrogen vapor phase. Analytical flow cytometry was used to check the purity and quantity of each magnetically sorted T cell population. Genomic DNA was isolated from each sorted fraction and quantified by UV absorbance on a Nanodrop 2000c.

The chain couples TRBV19 to TRBJ2-1, and 11 junctional nucleotides match TRBD1. This receptor was identified in a man aged 18-30 years in good health. Sample: naive CD4+ T cells sorted from blood. The sample's cell subset or site label, decoded: CD45RA+ positively selected. The DNA sequence is TGTGCCAGTAGTATTGGGACAGGGGGTTTAAATGAGCAGTTCTTC. This sequence encodes CASSIGTGGLNEQFF.